This TCR beta chain appears in the sequencing data of a study of T cell responses to AZD1222 COVID-19 vaccine. Study at large: Pooled samples include second doses given at about 4 or 12 weeks.

The method was immunoSEQ multiplex PCR; TCRdb's version includes in-frame clones alone and lacks a portion of them. The data hold 140,000 to 150,000 clones, with approximately 93% observed a single time. This CDR3 region has 15 residues. Germline-derived CDR1 and CDR2 are LNHNV and YYDKDF (reference sequence). Trimming cost V 3 bases and J 8 bases; bases outside gene matches: 7. As regards this clone: Its specificity is unknown.

Overall study findings and caveats: Reportedly, close to half of spike-specific TCRs are directed against unmutated variant regions.

The clonotype originates from an adult in good health. The chain carries TRBV15 and TRBJ1-4, with 9 bases matching TRBD1. The specimen was peripheral blood, collected on day 0 of AZD1222 vaccination. CDR3 coding DNA: TGTGCCACCAGCAGGACAGGGGGGGCGGGGGAAAAACTGTTTTTT. Amino acid sequence: CATSRTGGAGEKLFF. Using reference TRBV15 and TRBJ1-4 for the parts outside the CDR3, the full variable domain is DAMVIQNPRYQVTQFGKPVTLSCSQTLNHNVMYWYQQKSSQAPKLLFHYYDKDFNNEADTPDNFQSRRPNTSFCFLDIRSPGLGDTAMYLCATSRTGGAGEKLFFGSGTQLSVL.